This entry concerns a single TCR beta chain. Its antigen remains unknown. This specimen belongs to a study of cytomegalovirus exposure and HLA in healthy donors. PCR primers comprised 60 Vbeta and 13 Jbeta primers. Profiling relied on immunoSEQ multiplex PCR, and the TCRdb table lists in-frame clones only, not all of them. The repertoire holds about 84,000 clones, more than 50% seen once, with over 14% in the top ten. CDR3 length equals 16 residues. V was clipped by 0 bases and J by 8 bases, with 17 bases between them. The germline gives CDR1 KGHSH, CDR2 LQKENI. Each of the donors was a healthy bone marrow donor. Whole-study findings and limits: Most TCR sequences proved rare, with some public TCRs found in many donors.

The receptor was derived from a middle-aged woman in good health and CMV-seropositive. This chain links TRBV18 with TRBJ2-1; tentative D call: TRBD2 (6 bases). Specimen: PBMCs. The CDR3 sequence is CASSPPGTGVGYEQFF. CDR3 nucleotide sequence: TGTGCCAGCTCACCACCGGGGACGGGAGTGGGCTATGAGCAGTTCTTC.